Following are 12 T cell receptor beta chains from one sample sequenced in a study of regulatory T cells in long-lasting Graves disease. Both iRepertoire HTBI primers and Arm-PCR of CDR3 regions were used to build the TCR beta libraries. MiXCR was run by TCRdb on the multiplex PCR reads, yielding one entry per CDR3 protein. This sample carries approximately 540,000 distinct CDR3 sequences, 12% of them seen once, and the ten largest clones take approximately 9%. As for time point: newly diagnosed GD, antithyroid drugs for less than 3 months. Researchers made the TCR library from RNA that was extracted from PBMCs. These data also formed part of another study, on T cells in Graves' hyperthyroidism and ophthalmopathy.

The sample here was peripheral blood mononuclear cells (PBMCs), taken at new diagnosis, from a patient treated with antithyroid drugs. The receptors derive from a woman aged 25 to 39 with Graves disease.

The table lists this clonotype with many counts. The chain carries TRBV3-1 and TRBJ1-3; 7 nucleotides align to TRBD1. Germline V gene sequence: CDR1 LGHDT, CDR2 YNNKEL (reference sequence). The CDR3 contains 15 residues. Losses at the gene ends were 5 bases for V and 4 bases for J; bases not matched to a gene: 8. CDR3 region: CASSLQGYKGNTIYF. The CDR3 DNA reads TGTGCCAGCAGCTTACAGGGGTATAAGGGAAACACCATATATTTT.

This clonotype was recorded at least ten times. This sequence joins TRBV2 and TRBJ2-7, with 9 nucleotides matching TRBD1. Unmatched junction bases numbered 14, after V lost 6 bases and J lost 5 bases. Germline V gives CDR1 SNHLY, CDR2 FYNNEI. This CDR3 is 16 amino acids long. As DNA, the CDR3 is TGTGCCAGCAGCAAACAAGGGACAGGGCACCTCCACGAGCAGTACTTC. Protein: CASSKQGTGHLHEQYF.

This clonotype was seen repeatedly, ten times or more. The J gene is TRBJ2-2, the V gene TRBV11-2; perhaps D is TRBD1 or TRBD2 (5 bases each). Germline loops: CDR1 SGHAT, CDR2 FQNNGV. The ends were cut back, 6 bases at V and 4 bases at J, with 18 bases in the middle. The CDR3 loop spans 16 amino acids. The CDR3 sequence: CASRSLWGYGTGELFF. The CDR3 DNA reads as TGTGCCAGCAGGAGTCTATGGGGGTATGGCACCGGGGAGCTGTTTTTT.

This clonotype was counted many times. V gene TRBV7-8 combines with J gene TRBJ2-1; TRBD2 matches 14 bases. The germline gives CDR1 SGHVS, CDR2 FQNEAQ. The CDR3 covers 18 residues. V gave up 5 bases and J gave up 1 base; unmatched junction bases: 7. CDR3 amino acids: CASSQGLAGGWSYNEQFF. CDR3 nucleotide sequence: TGTGCCAGCAGCCAAGGACTAGCGGGAGGATGGTCCTACAATGAGCAGTTCTTC.

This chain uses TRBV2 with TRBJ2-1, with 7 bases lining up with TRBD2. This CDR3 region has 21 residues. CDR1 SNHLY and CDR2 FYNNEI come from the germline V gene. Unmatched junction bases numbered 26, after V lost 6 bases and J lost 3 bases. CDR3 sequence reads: CASSQASHLSIRTSSYNEQFF. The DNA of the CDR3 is TGTGCCAGCAGCCAAGCTTCCCACCTCAGTATAAGGACTAGTAGCTACAATGAGCAGTTCTTC.

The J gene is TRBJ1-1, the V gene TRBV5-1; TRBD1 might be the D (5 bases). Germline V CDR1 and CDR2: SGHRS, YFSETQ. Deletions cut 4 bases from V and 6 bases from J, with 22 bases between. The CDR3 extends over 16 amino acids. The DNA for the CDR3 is TGCGCCAGCAGCACGGGGACGGGGATGATTGTGGCTGAAGCTTTCTTT. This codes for CASSTGTGMIVAEAFF.

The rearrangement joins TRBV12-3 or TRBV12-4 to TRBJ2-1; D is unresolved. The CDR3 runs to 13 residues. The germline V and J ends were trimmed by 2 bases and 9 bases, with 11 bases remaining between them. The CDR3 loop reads CASSLNLKGEQFF. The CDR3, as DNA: TGTGCCAGCAGTTTAAACCTGAAGGGTGAGCAGTTCTTC.

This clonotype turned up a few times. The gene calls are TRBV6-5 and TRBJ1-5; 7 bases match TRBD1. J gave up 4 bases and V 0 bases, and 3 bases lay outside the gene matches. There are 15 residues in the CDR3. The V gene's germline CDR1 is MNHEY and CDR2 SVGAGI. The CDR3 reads CASSYSNRGNQPQHF. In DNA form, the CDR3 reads TGTGCCAGCAGTTACTCGAACAGGGGAAATCAGCCCCAGCATTTT.

The CDR3 DNA is TGTGCCACCAGTGATACCCAGAGGGGTATGGATGAGCAGTTCTTC. Residues: CATSDTQRGMDEQFF. The chain has TRBV24-1 and TRBJ2-1, with D tentatively TRBD1 or TRBD2 (5 bases each). V was cut by 3 bases and J by 8 bases, with 16 bases left in between. Germline V lookup: CDR1 KGHDR, CDR2 SFDVKD. This CDR3 has 15 amino acids.

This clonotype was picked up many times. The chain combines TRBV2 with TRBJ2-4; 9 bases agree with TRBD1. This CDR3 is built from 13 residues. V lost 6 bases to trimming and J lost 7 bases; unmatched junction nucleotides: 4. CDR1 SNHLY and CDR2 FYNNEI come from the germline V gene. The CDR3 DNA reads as TGTGCCAGCAGGGGGACAGGGTTCAACATTCAGTACTTC. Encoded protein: CASRGTGFNIQYF.

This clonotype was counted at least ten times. CDR3: CASSLGPSGGGTEAFF. The CDR3 DNA sequence: TGTGCCAGCAGTTTAGGCCCCTCGGGGGGGGGCACTGAAGCTTTCTTT. The chain combines TRBV27 with TRBJ1-1; possibly TRBD1 for D (5 bases). The CDR3 is 16 amino acids. V was trimmed by 2 bases and J by 4 bases, leaving 17 bases between them. The germline V gene encodes CDR1 MNHEY and CDR2 SMNVEV (reference sequence).

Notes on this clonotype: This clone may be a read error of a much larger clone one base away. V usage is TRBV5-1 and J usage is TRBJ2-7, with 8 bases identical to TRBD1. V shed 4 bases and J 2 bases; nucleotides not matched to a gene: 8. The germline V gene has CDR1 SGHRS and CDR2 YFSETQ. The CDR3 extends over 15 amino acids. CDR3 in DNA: TGCGCCAGCAGCGGCCGGGACAGGCCCACCTACGAGCAGTACTTC. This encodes CASSGRDRPTYEQYF.